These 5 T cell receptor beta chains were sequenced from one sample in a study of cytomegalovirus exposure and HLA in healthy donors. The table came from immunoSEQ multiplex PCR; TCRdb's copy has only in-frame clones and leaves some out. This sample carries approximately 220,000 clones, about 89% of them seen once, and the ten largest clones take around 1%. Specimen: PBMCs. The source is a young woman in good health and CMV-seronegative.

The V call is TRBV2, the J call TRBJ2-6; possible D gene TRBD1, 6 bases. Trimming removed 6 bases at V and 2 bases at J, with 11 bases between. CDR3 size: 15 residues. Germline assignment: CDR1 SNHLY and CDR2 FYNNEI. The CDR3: CASRLRGTGANVLTF. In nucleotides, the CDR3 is TGTGCCAGCAGGCTCAGGGGCACTGGGGCCAACGTCCTGACTTTC.

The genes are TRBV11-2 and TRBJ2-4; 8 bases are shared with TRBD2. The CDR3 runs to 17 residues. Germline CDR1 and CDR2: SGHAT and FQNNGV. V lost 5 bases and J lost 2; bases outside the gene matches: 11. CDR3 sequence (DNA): TGTGCCAGCAGCCCAGGCGGACTAGCAGAAACCAAAAACATTCAGTACTTC. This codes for CASSPGGLAETKNIQYF.

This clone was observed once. CDR3 nucleotides: TGCGCCAGCAGCCAAGACGAGCGGCGGGAGGGTAATGAGCAGTTCTTC. This translates into CASSQDERREGNEQFF. The J gene is TRBJ2-1, the V gene TRBV4-1; 9 bases fit TRBD2. There are 16 residues in the CDR3. Germline V gene sequence: CDR1 MGHRA, CDR2 YSYEKL. The junction had 7 bases not matched to a gene; V was cut back by 0 bases and J by 7 bases.

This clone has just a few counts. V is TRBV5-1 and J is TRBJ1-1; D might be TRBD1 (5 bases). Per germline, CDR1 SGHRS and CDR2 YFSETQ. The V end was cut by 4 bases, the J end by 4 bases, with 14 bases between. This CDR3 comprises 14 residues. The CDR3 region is CASSPRGLVTEAFF. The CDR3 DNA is TGCGCCAGCAGCCCAAGGGGATTAGTCACTGAAGCTTTCTTT. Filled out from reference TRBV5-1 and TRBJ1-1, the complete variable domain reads KAGVTQTPRYLIKTRGQQVTLSCSPISGHRSVSWYQQTPGQGLQFLFEYFSETQRNKGNFPGRFSGRQFSNSRSEMNVSTLELGDSALYLCASSPRGLVTEAFFGQGTRLTVV.

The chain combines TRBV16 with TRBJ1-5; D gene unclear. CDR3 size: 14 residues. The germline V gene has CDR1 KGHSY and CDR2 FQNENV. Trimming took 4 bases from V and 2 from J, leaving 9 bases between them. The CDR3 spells CASSRLGGNQPQHF. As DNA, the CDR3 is TGTGCCAGCAGCCGCCTTGGAGGCAATCAGCCCCAGCATTTT.